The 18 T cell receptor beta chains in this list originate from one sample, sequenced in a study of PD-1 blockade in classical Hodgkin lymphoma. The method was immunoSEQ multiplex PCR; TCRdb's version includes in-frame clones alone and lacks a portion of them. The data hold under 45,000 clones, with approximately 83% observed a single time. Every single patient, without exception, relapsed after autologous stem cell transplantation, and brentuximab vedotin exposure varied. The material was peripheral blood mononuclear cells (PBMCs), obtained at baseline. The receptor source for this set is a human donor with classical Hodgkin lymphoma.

CDR3 loop: CASSLGPNTGELFF. As DNA, the CDR3 is TGTGCCAGCAGCCTGGGACCAAACACCGGGGAGCTGTTTTTT. This rearrangement joins TRBV6-5 to TRBJ2-2; TRBD1 or TRBD2 may be the D gene (5 bases each). CDR1 and CDR2 from the germline V gene are MNHEY and SVGAGI. CDR3 length: 14 residues. Trimming took 6 bases from V and 2 from J, leaving 10 bases between them.

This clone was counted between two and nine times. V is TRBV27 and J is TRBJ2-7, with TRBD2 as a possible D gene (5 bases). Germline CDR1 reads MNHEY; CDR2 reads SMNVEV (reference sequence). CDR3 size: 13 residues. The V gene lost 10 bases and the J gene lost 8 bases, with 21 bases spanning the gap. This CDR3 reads CATMGLASTQQYF. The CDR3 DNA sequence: TGTGCCACCATGGGTCTAGCTTCTACCCAGCAGTACTTC.

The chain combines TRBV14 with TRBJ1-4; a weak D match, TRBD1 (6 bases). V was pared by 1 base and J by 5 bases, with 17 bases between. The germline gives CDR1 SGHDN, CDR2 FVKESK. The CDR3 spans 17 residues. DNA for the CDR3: TGTGCCAGCAGCCAAGCCCGGACGAGGGGGGTGAATGAAAAACTGTTTTTT. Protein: CASSQARTRGVNEKLFF.

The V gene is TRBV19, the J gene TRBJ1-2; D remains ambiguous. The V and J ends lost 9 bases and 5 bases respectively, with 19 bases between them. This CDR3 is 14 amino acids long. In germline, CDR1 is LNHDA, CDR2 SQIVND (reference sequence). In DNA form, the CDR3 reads TGTGCCAGCACGCTAGGGCCGCTTCCATATGGCTACACCTTC. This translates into CASTLGPLPYGYTF.

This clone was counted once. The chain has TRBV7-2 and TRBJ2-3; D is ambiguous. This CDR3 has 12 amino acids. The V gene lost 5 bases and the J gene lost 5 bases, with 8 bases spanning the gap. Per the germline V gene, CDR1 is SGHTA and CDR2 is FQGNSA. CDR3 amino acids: CASSRLGDTQYF. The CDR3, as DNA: TGTGCCAGCAGCCGTTTAGGAGATACGCAGTATTTT.

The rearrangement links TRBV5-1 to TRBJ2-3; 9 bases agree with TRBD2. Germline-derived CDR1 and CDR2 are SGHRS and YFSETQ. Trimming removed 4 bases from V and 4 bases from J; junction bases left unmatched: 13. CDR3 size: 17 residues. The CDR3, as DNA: TGCGCCAGCAGCCTTAGGACTAGCGCCTTGTATCCAGATACGCAGTATTTT. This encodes CASSLRTSALYPDTQYF. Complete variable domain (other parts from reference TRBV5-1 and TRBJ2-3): KAGVTQTPRYLIKTRGQQVTLSCSPISGHRSVSWYQQTPGQGLQFLFEYFSETQRNKGNFPGRFSGRQFSNSRSEMNVSTLELGDSALYLCASSLRTSALYPDTQYFGPGTRLTVL.

The CDR3, as DNA: TGTGCCAGCAGTTCCCTTCGACAGGGGGGGGAGTACTTC. It translates to CASSSLRQGGEYF. The chain recombines TRBV27 with TRBJ2-5; TRBD1 agrees at 9 bases. This CDR3 has 13 residues. With V trimmed by 4 bases and J by 12 bases, 9 bases remained unmatched. Per the germline V gene, CDR1 is MNHEY and CDR2 is SMNVEV (reference sequence).

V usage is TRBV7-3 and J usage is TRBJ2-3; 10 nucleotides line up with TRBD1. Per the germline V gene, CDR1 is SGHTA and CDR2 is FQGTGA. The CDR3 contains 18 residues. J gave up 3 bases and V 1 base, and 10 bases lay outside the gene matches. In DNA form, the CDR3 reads TGTGCCAGCAGCTTAAGTTCTGTCTGGGGACAGGGGACAGATACGCAGTATTTT. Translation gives CASSLSSVWGQGTDTQYF.

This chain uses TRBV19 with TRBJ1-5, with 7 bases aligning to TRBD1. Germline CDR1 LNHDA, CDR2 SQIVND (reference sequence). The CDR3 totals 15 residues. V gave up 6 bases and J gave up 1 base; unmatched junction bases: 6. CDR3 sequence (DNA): TGTGCCAGTAGGGTCGACAGGGCCAGCAATCAGCCCCAGCATTTT. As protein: CASRVDRASNQPQHF.

The CDR3 region is CASSLATGVYGYTF. CDR3 DNA sequence: TGTGCCAGCAGCTTAGCAACAGGGGTTTATGGCTACACCTTC. This sequence joins TRBV7-9 and TRBJ1-2, with 7 bases aligning to TRBD1. The germline gives CDR1 SEHNR, CDR2 FQNEAQ (reference sequence). The CDR3 loop spans 14 amino acids. Trimming cost V 0 bases and J 5 bases; bases outside gene matches: 3.

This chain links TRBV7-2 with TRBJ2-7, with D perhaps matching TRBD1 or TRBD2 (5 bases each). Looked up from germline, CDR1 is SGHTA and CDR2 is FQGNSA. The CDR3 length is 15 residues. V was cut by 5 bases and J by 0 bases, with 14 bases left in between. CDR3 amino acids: CASSGLGVSSYEQYF. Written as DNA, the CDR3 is TGTGCCAGCAGCGGCCTGGGGGTCAGCTCCTACGAGCAGTACTTC. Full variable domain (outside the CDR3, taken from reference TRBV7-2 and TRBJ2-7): GAGVSQSPSNKVTEKGKDVELRCDPISGHTALYWYRQSLGQGLEFLIYFQGNSAPDKSGLPSDRFSAERTGGSVSTLTIQRTQQEDSAVYLCASSGLGVSSYEQYFGPGTRLTVT.

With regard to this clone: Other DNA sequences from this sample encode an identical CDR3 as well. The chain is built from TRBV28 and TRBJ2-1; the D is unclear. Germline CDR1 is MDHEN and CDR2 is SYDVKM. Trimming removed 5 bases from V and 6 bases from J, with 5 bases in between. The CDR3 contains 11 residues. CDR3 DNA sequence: TGTGCCAGCAGTCCGCTCAATGAGCAGTTCTTC. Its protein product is CASSPLNEQFF.

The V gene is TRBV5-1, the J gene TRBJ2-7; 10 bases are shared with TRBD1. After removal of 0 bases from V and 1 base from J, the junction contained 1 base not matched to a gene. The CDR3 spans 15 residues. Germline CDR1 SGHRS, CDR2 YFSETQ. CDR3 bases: TGCGCCAGCAGCTTGGTGGGACAGGGGTCCTACGAGCAGTACTTC. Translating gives CASSLVGQGSYEQYF.

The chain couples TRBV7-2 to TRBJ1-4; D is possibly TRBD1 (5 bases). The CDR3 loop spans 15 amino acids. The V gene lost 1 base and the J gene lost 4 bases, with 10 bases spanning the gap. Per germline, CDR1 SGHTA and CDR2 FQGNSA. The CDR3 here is CASSLGGGLNEKLFF. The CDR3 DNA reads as TGTGCCAGCAGCTTAGGTGGGGGTCTTAATGAAAAACTGTTTTTT.

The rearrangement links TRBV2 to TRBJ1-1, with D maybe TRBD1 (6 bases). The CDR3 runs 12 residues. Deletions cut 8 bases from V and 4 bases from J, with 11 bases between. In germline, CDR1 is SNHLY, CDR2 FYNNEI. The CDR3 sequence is CASSGVVTEAFF. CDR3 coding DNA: TGTGCCAGCTCAGGGGTCGTCACTGAAGCTTTCTTT.

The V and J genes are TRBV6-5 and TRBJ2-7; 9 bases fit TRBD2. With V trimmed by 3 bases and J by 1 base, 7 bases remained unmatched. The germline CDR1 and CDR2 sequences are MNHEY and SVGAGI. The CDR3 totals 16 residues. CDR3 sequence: CASSYRLADPSYEQYF. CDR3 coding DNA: TGTGCCAGCAGTTATCGACTAGCGGATCCTTCCTACGAGCAGTACTTC.

The CDR3 loop is CASSREGSSYEQYF. CDR3 nucleotides: TGCGCCAGCAGCCGTGAGGGGAGCTCCTACGAGCAGTACTTC. The V and J genes are TRBV5-1 and TRBJ2-7, with D perhaps matching TRBD1 or TRBD2 (5 bases each). This CDR3 has 14 amino acids. V was cut by 4 bases and J by 0 bases, with 11 bases left in between. Germline CDR1 and CDR2: SGHRS and YFSETQ.

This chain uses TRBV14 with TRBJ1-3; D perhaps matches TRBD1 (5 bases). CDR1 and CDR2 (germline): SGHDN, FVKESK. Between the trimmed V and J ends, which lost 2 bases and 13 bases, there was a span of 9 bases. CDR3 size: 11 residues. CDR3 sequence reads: CASSQLGGIYF. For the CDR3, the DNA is TGTGCCAGCAGCCAACTCGGGGGGATATATTTT. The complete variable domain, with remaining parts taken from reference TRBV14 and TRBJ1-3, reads EAGVTQFPSHSVIEKGQTVTLRCDPISGHDNLYWYRRVMGKEIKFLLHFVKESKQDESGMPNNRFLAERTGGTYSTLKVQPAELEDSGVYFCASSQLGGIYFGEGSWLTVV.